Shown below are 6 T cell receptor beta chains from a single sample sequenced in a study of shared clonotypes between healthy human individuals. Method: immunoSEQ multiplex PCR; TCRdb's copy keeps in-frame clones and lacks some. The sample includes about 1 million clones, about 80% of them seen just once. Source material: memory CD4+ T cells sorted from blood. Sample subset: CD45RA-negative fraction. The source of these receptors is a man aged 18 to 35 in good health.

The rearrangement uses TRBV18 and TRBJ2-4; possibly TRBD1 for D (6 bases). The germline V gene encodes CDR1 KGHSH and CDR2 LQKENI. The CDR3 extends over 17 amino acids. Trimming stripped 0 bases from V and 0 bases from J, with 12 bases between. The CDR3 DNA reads TGTGCCAGCTCACCACCACTGGGGGCTGTAGCCAAAAACATTCAGTACTTC. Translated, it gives CASSPPLGAVAKNIQYF.

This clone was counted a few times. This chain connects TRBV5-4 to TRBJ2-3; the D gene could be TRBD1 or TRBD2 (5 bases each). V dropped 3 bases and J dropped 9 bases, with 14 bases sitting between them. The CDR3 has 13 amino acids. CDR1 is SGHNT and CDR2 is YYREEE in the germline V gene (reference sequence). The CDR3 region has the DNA TGTGCCAGCAGCTGGGACGGCCCCGGCACGCAGTATTTT. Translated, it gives CASSWDGPGTQYF.

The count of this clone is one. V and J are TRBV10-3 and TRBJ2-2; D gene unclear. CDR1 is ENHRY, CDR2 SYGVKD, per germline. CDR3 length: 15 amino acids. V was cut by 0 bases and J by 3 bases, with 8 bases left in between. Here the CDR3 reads CAISESGKDTGELFF. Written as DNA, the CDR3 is TGTGCCATCAGTGAGTCAGGGAAGGACACCGGGGAGCTGTTTTTT.

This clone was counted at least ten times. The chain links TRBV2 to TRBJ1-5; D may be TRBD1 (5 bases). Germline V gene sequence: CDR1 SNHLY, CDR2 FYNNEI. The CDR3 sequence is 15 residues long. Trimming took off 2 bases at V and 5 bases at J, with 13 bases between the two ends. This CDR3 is CASSERGQGYQPQHF. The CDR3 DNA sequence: TGTGCCAGCAGTGAACGCGGGCAGGGTTATCAGCCCCAGCATTTT.

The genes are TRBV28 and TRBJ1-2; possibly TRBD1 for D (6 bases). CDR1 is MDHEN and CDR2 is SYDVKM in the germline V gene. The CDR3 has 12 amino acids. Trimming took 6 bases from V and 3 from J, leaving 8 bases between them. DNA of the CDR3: TGTGCCAGCAGCACAGGGTACTATGGCTACACCTTC. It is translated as CASSTGYYGYTF.

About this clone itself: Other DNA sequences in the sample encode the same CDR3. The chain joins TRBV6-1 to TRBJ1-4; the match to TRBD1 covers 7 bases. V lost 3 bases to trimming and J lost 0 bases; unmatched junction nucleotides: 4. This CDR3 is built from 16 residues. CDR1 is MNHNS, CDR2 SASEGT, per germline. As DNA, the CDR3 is TGTGCCAGCAGTGAGAGACAGGGAGCAACTAATGAAAAACTGTTTTTT. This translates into CASSERQGATNEKLFF.